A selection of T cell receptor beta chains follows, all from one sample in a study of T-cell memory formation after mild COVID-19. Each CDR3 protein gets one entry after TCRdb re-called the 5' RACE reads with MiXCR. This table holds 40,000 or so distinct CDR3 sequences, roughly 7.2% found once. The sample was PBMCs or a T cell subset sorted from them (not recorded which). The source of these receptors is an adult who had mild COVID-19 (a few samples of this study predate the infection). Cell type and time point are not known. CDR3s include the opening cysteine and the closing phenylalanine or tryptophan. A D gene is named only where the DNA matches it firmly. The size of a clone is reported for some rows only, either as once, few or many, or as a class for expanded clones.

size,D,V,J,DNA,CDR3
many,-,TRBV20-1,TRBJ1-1,TGCAGTGCTAGAGCTAGGGGACGGACGAACACTGAAGCTTTCTTT,CSARARGRTNTEAFF
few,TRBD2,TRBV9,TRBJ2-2,TGTGCCAGCAGCTTACGGCCGGGACTAGCGGGGGGGCCGTTCGGCGGGGAGCTGTTTTTT,CASSLRPGLAGGPFGGELFF
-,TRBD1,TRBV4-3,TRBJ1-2,TGCGCCAGCAGCCAAGAGATCGGGACAGGGGGCAATGGCTACACCTTC,CASSQEIGTGGNGYTF
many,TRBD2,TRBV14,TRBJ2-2,TGTGCCAGCCGCATAGCGGGAGGCAACACCGGGGAGCTGTTTTTT,CASRIAGGNTGELFF
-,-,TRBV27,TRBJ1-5,TGTGCCAGCAGTTACCTCAATCAGCCCCAGCATTTT,CASSYLNQPQHF
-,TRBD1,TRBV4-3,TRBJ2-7,TGCGCCAGCAGCCAAGTAACTGGGACAGGAAGGAAGTTTTTC,CASSQVTGTGRKFF
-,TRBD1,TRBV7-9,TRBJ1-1,TGTGCCAGCAGCTTCGGACAGGGACTAGAAGCTTTCTTT,CASSFGQGLEAFF
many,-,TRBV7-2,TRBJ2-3,TGTGCCAGCAGCGTGGGACTCCTCTCAACAGATACGCAGTATTTT,CASSVGLLSTDTQYF
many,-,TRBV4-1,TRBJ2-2,TGCGCCAGCAGCCAAAGATCACGGTTCGGGGAGCTGTTTTTT,CASSQRSRFGELFF
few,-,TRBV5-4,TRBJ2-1,TGTGCCAGCAGCTTAGGGTCGGTTGGGGATGAGAAGTTCTTC,CASSLGSVGDEKFF
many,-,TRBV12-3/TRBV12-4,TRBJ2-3,TGTGCCAGCGCGCCAGATACGCAGTATTTT,CASAPDTQYF
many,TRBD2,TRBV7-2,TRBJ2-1,TGTGCCAGCAGCTCCCGGGGACTAGCGGGAGATCATGAGCAGTTCTTC,CASSSRGLAGDHEQFF
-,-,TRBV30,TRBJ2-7,TGTGCCTGGAGTAGATCCAGCTCCTACGAGCAGTACTTC,CAWSRSSSYEQYF
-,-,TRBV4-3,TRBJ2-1,TGCGCCAGCAGCCAAGGGCCCTACAATGAGCAGTTCTTC,CASSQGPYNEQFF
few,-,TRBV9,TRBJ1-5,TGTGCCAGCAGCGTAGTATGTTCAGGGCACAAGGGGCCCCAGCATTTT,CASSVVCSGHKGPQHF
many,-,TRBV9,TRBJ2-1,TGTGCCAGCAGCGTAGCTGCCCGGGAGATCGGGAATGAGCAGTTCTTC,CASSVAAREIGNEQFF
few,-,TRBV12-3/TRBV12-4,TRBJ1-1,TGTGCCAGCACCCCTCCGGGACTCAGGGCTTTCTTT,CASTPPGLRAFF
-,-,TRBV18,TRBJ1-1,TGTGCCAGCTCACCCCGGGAGATGAACACTGAAGCTTTCTTT,CASSPREMNTEAFF
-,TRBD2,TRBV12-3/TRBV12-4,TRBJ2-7,TGTGCCAGCAGCCACGAGAAGGGACTAGCGGGGGCCTTCTACGAGCAGTACTTC,CASSHEKGLAGAFYEQYF
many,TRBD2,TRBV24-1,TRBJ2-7,TGTGCCACCAGTGACCCGGGACTAGCGGGAGTGGGCGAGCAGTACTTC,CATSDPGLAGVGEQYF
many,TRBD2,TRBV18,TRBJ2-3,TGTGCCAGCTCACCAGCGACTAGCGGGGGGCCGCATACGCAGTATTTT,CASSPATSGGPHTQYF
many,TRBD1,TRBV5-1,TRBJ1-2,TGCGCCAGCAGCTCACAGGGGGCGCGCGGGTCTGAAGGCTACACCTTC,CASSSQGARGSEGYTF
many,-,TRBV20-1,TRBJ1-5,TGCAGTGCTAGTTCCGGGACCTCCAGGGGCAATCAGCCCCAGCATTTT,CSASSGTSRGNQPQHF
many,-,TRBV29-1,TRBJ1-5,TGCAGCGTTGGCGAATTCAATCAGCCCCAGCATTTT,CSVGEFNQPQHF
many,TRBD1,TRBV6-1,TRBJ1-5,TGTGCCAGCGGCCCCGGACAGGGCCCTCAGCCCCAGCATTTT,CASGPGQGPQPQHF
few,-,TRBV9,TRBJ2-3,TGTGCCAGCAGCGTACAGGTCTCAGATACGCAGTATTTT,CASSVQVSDTQYF
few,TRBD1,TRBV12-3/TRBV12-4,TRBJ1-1,TGTGCCAGCAGTTTCAGGACAGGGCTGACGTATTCCACTGAAGCTTTCTTT,CASSFRTGLTYSTEAFF
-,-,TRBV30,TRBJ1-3,TGTGCCTGGAGTGTTTCTGGAAACACCATATATTTT,CAWSVSGNTIYF
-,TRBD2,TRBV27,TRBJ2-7,TGTGCCAGCAGCATTGGACTAGGCTACGAGCAGTACTTC,CASSIGLGYEQYF
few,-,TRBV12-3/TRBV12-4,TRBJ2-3,TGTGCCAGCAGTCGGGACACAGATACGCAGTATTTT,CASSRDTDTQYF
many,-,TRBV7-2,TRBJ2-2,TGTGCCAGCAGCTTACTAGGAGGGGAGCTGTTTTTT,CASSLLGGELFF
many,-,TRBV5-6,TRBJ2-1,TGTGCCAGCAGCTTGTTAAGGAGTGAGCAGTTCTTC,CASSLLRSEQFF
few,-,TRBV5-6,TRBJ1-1,TGTGCCAGCAGCTCACGAGGTAGGGGCACTGAAGCTTTCTTT,CASSSRGRGTEAFF
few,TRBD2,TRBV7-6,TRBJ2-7,TGTGCCAGCAGCTTAGATCGGGGGGGGGAGCAGTACTTC,CASSLDRGGEQYF
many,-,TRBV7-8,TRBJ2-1,TGTGCCAGCAGCCCTACGGCACCGGGCTACAATGAGCAGTTCTTC,CASSPTAPGYNEQFF
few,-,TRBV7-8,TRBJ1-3,TGTGCCAGCAGGGCAAAAGAATCTGGAAACACCATATATTTT,CASRAKESGNTIYF
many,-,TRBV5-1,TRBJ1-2,TGCGCCAGCAGCTTGGATAGCAACTATGGCTACACCTTC,CASSLDSNYGYTF
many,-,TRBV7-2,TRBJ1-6,TGTGCCAGCAGCTTAGTTGGACTGTATAATTCACCCCTCCACTTT,CASSLVGLYNSPLHF
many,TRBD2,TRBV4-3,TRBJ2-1,TGCGCCAGCAGCCAGCAACTAGCGGGAGGCTTTAATGAGCAGTTCTTC,CASSQQLAGGFNEQFF
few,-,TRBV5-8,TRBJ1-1,TGTGCCAGCAGCTTTAGTATTGAAGCTTTCTTT,CASSFSIEAFF
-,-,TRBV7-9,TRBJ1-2,TGTGCCAGCAGTAACCCTTGGAGAGGTCATCCTAACTATGGCTACACCTTC,CASSNPWRGHPNYGYTF
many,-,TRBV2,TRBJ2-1,TGTGCCAGCAGTGTCCCAGCGAAAGAGCAGTTCTTC,CASSVPAKEQFF
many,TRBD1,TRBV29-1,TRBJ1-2,TGCAGCGTTGTTGGGCAGGGGGCAATCTATGGCTACACCTTC,CSVVGQGAIYGYTF
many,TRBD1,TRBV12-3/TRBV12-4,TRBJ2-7,TGTGCCAGCAAAAGGACAGGAAACGAGCAGTACTTC,CASKRTGNEQYF
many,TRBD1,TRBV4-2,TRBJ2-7,TGTGCCAGCAGCCAAGATGGACAGGGGGCTAGCGAGCAGTACTTC,CASSQDGQGASEQYF
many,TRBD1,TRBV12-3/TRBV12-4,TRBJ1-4,TGTGCCAGCAGTGCCGGGACAGGAGCAACTAATGAAAAACTGTTTTTT,CASSAGTGATNEKLFF